This T cell receptor (beta chain) was retrieved from a study of regulatory T cells in long-lasting Graves disease. Whole-study findings and limits: Investigators studied peripheral blood only, not thyroid tissue.

The time point denotes: persistent/refractory GD, antithyroid drugs over 5 years with positive TRAb. Construction of the TCR library relied on RNA isolated from PBMCs. Comment on this clonotype: What it binds is not known.

According to the study, TCR beta libraries were built with iRepertoire HTBI primers and CDR3-region Arm-PCR. Original methodology: Across the samples, identification revealed around 65 TRBV and more than 11 TRBJ segments. TCRdb called the multiplex PCR reads again in MiXCR, with one record for every CDR3 protein. The V and J calls were determined by TCRdb, not by the authors. The table lists around 430,000 distinct CDR3 sequences, about 22% of them singletons, with about an eighth in the top ten. Germline V gives CDR1 KGHSH, CDR2 LQKENI. CDR3 length equals 12 residues. Trimming removed 3 bases from V and 4 bases from J, with 7 bases in between.

The source material was peripheral blood mononuclear cells (PBMCs), sampled when the disease was refractory, from a patient treated with antithyroid drugs. The genes are TRBV18 and TRBJ2-7; unclear D gene. The TCR was taken from a female donor with Graves disease. The CDR3 loop is CASSPTEYEQYF. CDR3 DNA: TGTGCCAGCTCACCGACCGAGTACGAGCAGTACTTC. Together with reference TRBV18 and TRBJ2-7, the CDR3 gives the full variable domain: NAGVMQNPRHLVRRRGQEARLRCSPMKGHSHVYWYRQLPEEGLKFMVYLQKENIIDESGMPKERFSAEFPKEGPSILRIQQVVRGDSAAYFCASSPTEYEQYFGPGTRLTVT.